A selection of T cell receptor beta chains follows, all from one sample in a study of CD8 T cells in Susac syndrome. TCRdb reprocessed the immunoSEQ multiplex PCR reads with MiXCR, giving one entry per CDR3 protein. This sample has a few hundred thousand distinct CDR3 sequences, with around 96% found just once. The sample consisted of CD4+ T cells from PBMCs. The receptors were gathered from a human donor with multiple sclerosis. The CDR3 runs from the conserved cysteine through the conserved F or W.

>TRBV5-1
CASSFSGYWQPQHF
>TRBV20-1
CSAPDRGGETQYF
>TRBV7-3
CASSLSGRLAYEQYF
>TRBV3-1
CASSQSSHQYF
>TRBV20-1
CSARVEASGNTGELFF
>TRBV5-1
CASRGRGSTDTQYF
>TRBV18
CASSPLSGAGANSNQPQHF
>TRBV27
CASSLGLGAGVQETQYF
>TRBV24-1
CATSDKQGASTDTQYF
>TRBV30
CACDRIRSGNTIYF
>TRBV29-1
CSVSGLADTGELFF
>TRBV25-1
CASSEAGRGDTQYF
>TRBV7-2
CASSLGLAGGGTNEQYF
>TRBV7-9
CASSPRWTGEDEQYF
>TRBV10-3
CAISESTGGMNTEAFF
>TRBV27
CASSPLGGSGKTQYF
>TRBV9
CASSAREAPGLGYNEQFF
>TRBV6-2/TRBV6-3
CASSQVARETQYF
>TRBV29-1
CSVLGEAYEQYF
>TRBV29-1
CSVGPTVGETQYF
>TRBV6-6
CASWAGTSVNTGELFF
>TRBV5-4
CASSLGGGREKLFF
>TRBV6-1
CASSATGEGYQETQYF
>TRBV5-1
CASSHEPGRAEEKLFF
>TRBV5-1
CASSFSGVNTGELFF
>TRBV20-1
CSARGGTKLYEQYF
>TRBV20-1
CSARVGGAGGSYNEQFF